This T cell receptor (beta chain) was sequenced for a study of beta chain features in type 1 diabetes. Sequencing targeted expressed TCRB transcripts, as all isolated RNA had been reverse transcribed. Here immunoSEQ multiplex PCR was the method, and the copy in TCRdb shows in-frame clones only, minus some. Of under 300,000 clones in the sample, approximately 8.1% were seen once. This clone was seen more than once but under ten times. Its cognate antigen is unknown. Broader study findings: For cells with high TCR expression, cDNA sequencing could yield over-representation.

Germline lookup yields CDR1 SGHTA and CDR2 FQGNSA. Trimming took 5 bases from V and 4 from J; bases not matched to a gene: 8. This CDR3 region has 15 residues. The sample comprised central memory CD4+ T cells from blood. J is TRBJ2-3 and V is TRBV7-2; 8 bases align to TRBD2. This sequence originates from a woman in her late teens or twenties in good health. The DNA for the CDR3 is TGTGCCAGCAGCCAGGCTCCCGGGAGGGCAGATACGCAGTATTTT. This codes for CASSQAPGRADTQYF.